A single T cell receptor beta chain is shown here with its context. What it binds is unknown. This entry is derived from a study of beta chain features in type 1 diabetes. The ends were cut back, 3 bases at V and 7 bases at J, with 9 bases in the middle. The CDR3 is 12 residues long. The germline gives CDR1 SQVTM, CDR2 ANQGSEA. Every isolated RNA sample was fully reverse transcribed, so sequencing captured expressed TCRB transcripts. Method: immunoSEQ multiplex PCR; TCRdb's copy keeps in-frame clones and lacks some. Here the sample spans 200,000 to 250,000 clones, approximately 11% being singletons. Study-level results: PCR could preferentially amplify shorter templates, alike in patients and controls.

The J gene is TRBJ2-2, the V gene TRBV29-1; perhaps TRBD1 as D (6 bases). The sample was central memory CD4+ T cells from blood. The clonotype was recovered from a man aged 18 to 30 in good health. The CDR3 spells CSVDRGRGELFF. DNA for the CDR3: TGCAGCGTTGACAGGGGACGCGGGGAGCTGTTTTTT.